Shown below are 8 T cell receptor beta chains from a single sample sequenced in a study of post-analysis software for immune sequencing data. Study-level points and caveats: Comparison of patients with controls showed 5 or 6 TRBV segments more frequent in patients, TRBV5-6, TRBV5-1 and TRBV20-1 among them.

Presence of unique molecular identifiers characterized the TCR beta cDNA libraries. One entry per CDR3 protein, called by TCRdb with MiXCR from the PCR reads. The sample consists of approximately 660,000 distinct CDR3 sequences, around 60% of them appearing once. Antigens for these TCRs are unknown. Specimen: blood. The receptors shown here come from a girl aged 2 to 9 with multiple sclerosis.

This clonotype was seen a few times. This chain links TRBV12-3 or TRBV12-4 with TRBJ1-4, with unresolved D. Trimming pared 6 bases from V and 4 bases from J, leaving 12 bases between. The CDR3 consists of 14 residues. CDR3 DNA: TGTGCCAGCAGCTTTACGGGGAATAATGAAAAACTGTTTTTT. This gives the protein CASSFTGNNEKLFF.

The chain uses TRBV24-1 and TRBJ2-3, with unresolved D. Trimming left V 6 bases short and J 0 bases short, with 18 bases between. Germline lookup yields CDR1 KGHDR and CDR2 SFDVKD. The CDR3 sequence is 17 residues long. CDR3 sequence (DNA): TGTGCCACCAGTCATTCGATGGCTGTGCAAAGCACAGATACGCAGTATTTT. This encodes CATSHSMAVQSTDTQYF.

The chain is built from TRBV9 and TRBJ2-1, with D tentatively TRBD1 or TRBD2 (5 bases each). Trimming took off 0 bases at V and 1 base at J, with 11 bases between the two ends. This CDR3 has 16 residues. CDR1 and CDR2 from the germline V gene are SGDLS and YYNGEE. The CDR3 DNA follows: TGTGCCAGCAGCGTAGTCGGGACGGAATCCTACAATGAGCAGTTCTTC. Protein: CASSVVGTESYNEQFF.

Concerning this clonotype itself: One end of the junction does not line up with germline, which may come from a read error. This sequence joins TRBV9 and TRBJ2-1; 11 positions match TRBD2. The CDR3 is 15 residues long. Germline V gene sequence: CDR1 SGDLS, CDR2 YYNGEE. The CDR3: CASSVGLAGGNEQFF. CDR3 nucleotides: TGTGCCAGCAGTGTAGGTCTAGCGGGAGGTAATGAGCAGTTCTTC.

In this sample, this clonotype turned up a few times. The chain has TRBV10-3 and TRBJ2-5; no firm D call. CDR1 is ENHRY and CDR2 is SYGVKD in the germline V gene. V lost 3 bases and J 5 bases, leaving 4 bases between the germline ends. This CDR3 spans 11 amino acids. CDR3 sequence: CAISDSETQYF. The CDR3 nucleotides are TGTGCCATCAGTGATTCGGAGACCCAGTACTTC.

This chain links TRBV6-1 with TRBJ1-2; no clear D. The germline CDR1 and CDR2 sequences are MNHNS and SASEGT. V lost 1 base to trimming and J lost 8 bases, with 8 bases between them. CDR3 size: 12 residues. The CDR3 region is CASSEGVLGYTF. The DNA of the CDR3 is TGTGCCAGCAGTGAAGGGGTGCTAGGCTACACCTTC.

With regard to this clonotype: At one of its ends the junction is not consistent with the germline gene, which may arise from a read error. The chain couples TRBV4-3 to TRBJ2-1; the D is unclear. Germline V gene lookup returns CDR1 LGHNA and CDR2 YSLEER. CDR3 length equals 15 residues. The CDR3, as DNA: TGCGCCAGCAGCCAAGTGGCCGGCTCCTACAATGGGCAGTTCTTC. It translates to CASSQVAGSYNGQFF.

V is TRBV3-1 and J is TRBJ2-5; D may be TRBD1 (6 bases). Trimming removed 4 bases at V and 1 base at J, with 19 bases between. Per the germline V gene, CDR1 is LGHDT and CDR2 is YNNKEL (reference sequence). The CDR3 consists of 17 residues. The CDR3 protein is CASSPLNRGQTQETQYF. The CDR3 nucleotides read TGTGCCAGCAGCCCCCTGAACCGAGGACAGACCCAAGAGACCCAGTACTTC.